Listed below are T cell receptor beta chains from one sample, sequenced in a study of shared clonotypes between healthy human individuals. TCRdb's table, derived via immunoSEQ multiplex PCR, lists solely in-frame clones and lacks some. This table holds about 2,200,000 clones, 93% found once. The sequencing input was naive CD8+ T cells from PBMCs. The receptors were gathered from a man aged 18 to 29 in good health. Some clones in this sample may be carry-over from other donors' samples. The CDR3 runs from the conserved cysteine through the conserved F or W. Fields, in order: J gene, clone size, D gene, V gene, CDR3 DNA, CDR3 protein. D genes are given only for firm matches. Rows give clone size only sometimes, using once, few, many, or a class for an expanded clone.

TRBJ2-7,NA,TRBD2,TRBV13,TGTGCCAGCAGCCCGACGACTAGCGGGATTTACGAGCAGTACTTC,CASSPTTSGIYEQYF
TRBJ1-1,NA,TRBD1,TRBV14,TGTGCCAGCAGCCAAGGCAGGGGGGGGCCGGCTTTCTTT,CASSQGRGGPAFF
TRBJ2-7,NA,NA,TRBV19,TGTGCCAGTAGTACTACAGGGATCCCCTACGAGCAGTACTTC,CASSTTGIPYEQYF
TRBJ2-7,once,TRBD1,TRBV27,TGTGCCAGCAGTCTGGGGACAGCACGTTACGAGCAGTACTTC,CASSLGTARYEQYF
TRBJ2-5,NA,TRBD2,TRBV6-5,TGTGCCAGCAGTTGGGGTAGCGGGAGTTGGGGGGAGACCCAGTACTTC,CASSWGSGSWGETQYF
TRBJ2-1,NA,NA,TRBV27,TGTGCCAGCCACCTCTCGGGAACGGGCGAGCAGTTCTTC,CASHLSGTGEQFF
TRBJ2-7,NA,TRBD1,TRBV9,TGTGCCAGCAGCGTAGCTGGGGGACAGGGGAACGAGCAGTACTTC,CASSVAGGQGNEQYF
TRBJ1-4,NA,NA,TRBV7-9,TGTGCCAGCAGCGCGCGGACTGGGAAGAATGAAAAACTGTTTTTT,CASSARTGKNEKLFF
TRBJ1-5,few,NA,TRBV27,TGTGCCAGCAGTTTAGTCGGGGGTAATCAGCCCCAGCATTTT,CASSLVGGNQPQHF
TRBJ1-1,NA,NA,TRBV4-2,TGTGCCAGCAGCCAATACCCAACAAGGTTTGAGGAGGGCACTGAAGCTTTCTTT,CASSQYPTRFEEGTEAFF
TRBJ2-7,NA,NA,TRBV6-1,TGTGCCAGCAGGCCCATTCAGTCAACTCACTACGAGCAGTACTTC,CASRPIQSTHYEQYF
TRBJ2-3,NA,NA,TRBV7-9,TGTGCCAGCAGCGCAGGTGCATGGGATACGCAGTATTTT,CASSAGAWDTQYF
TRBJ2-7,NA,NA,TRBV5-1,TGCGCCAGCAGCTTGTTTCGGGAGTGGCGATTCGAGCAGTACTTC,CASSLFREWRFEQYF
TRBJ2-7,NA,NA,TRBV10-3,TGTGCCATCAGTGAGTCAAAGGGATCCTACGAGCAGTACTTC,CAISESKGSYEQYF
TRBJ2-1,NA,NA,TRBV9,TGTGCCAGCAGCGTAGTCTTCGAGGGGCGCGAGCAGTTCTTC,CASSVVFEGREQFF
TRBJ2-7,NA,TRBD2,TRBV4-3,TGCGCCAGCAGTCGCAGGCTCGGGACTAGCGGGAGGTACGGGGACGAGCAGTACTTC,CASSRRLGTSGRYGDEQYF
TRBJ2-7,NA,NA,TRBV19,TGTGCCAGTAGTATTCACCGGGACTACGAGCAGTACTTC,CASSIHRDYEQYF
TRBJ2-1,NA,NA,TRBV4-3,TGCGCCAGCAGCCAAACGAGTCGGGATGAGCAGTTCTTC,CASSQTSRDEQFF
TRBJ2-5,NA,TRBD2,TRBV7-2,TGTGCCAGCAGCTTACGACTAGCGGGAGTCGGGAACCAAGAGACCCAGTACTTC,CASSLRLAGVGNQETQYF
TRBJ2-1,NA,NA,TRBV4-2,TGTGCCAGCAGCCAAGATTGGGCCGACAATGAGCAGTTCTTC,CASSQDWADNEQFF
TRBJ1-1,NA,TRBD1,TRBV6-5,TGTGCCAGCAGGGGACAGGGAGGCACTGAAGCTTTCTTT,CASRGQGGTEAFF
TRBJ1-1,NA,NA,TRBV5-1,TGCGCCAGCAGTTACGACACTGGTCGTTACACTGAAGCTTTCTTT,CASSYDTGRYTEAFF
TRBJ2-7,NA,NA,TRBV5-1,TGCGCCAGCAGGCTTAACGCCTACGAGCAGTACTTC,CASRLNAYEQYF
TRBJ2-7,NA,NA,TRBV5-4,TGTGCCAGCAGCCGGGAACCCGGCGCCGAGCAGTACTTC,CASSREPGAEQYF
TRBJ1-1,NA,TRBD1,TRBV30,TGTGCCTGCGACAGGGACAGGAGCACTGAAGCTTTCTTT,CACDRDRSTEAFF
TRBJ1-1,NA,NA,TRBV5-6,TGTGCCAGCGCCGAACAGGGAACTGAAGCTTTCTTT,CASAEQGTEAFF
TRBJ2-1,NA,NA,TRBV19,TGTGCCAGTAGTATACCGATGGATTCCCATGAGCAGTTCTTC,CASSIPMDSHEQFF
TRBJ1-4,NA,TRBD1,TRBV9,TGTGCCAGCAGCACGAGACAGGGTGCTAATGAAAAACTGTTTTTT,CASSTRQGANEKLFF
TRBJ2-1,once,TRBD1,TRBV30,TGTGCCTGGCATACAGGGGCCTCTGGCAATGAGCAGTTCTTC,CAWHTGASGNEQFF
TRBJ2-2,NA,NA,TRBV7-2,TGTGCCAGCAGCCCAAGGCACAGGGATTTTATCACCGGGGAGCTGTTTTTT,CASSPRHRDFITGELFF
TRBJ2-7,NA,NA,TRBV7-9,TGTGCCAGCAGTCCAGGTCCTGCCTACGAGCAGTACTTC,CASSPGPAYEQYF
TRBJ2-5,NA,NA,TRBV27,TGTGCCAGCAGTTTATTTCCTAGCGTAGACAAGCGTGAGACCCAGTACTTC,CASSLFPSVDKRETQYF
TRBJ2-7,NA,TRBD1,TRBV7-9,TGTGCCAGCAGCCGGACAGGGTGGCGGGACGAGCAGTACTTC,CASSRTGWRDEQYF
TRBJ2-1,once,NA,TRBV27,TGTGCCAGCAGGGGGTACAGAGACAATGAGCAGTTCTTC,CASRGYRDNEQFF
TRBJ2-3,NA,TRBD1,TRBV5-1,TGCGCCAGCAGCTTGGAGATAGGGGGCAAGGTCACAGATACGCAGTATTTT,CASSLEIGGKVTDTQYF
TRBJ2-3,NA,NA,TRBV5-3,TGTGCCAGAATCCCCCATGTCACGCAGTATTTT,CARIPHVTQYF
TRBJ2-7,NA,TRBD1,TRBV14,TGTGCCAGCAGCCAAGAGACAGGGCGCTCCTACGAGCAGTACTTC,CASSQETGRSYEQYF
TRBJ2-7,NA,TRBD2,TRBV6-5,TGTGCCAGCAGTTACTCGAGTGGGGGGGCCTACGAGCAGTACTTC,CASSYSSGGAYEQYF
TRBJ2-1,NA,NA,TRBV7-9,TGTGCCAGCAGTTCCCGTCCTCCCGAGCAGTTCTTC,CASSSRPPEQFF
TRBJ2-7,once,NA,TRBV6-5,TGTGCCAGCAGTTATTTTGGGGCGGGGTACGAGCAGTACTTC,CASSYFGAGYEQYF
TRBJ1-4,NA,TRBD1,TRBV27,TGTGCCAGCAGTTTAGTTCCAGGACAGGGAGGGGGTGAAAAACTGTTTTTT,CASSLVPGQGGGEKLFF
TRBJ1-2,few,NA,TRBV7-9,TGTGCCAGCAGCTTAGGAGACAGAGTTAACTATGGCTACACCTTC,CASSLGDRVNYGYTF
TRBJ1-2,NA,TRBD1,TRBV4-3,TGCGCCAGCAGCATAGCGACAGGGGATGGTTCTGGCTACACCTTC,CASSIATGDGSGYTF
TRBJ1-2,NA,NA,TRBV7-9,TGTGCCAGCAGCTTAGCCGTGGGGTATGGCTACACCTTC,CASSLAVGYGYTF
TRBJ2-1,NA,TRBD2,TRBV30,TGTGCCTGGAGTGTAATAACGGTAGCGGGCCAGAATGAGCAGTTCTTC,CAWSVITVAGQNEQFF
TRBJ2-7,NA,NA,TRBV6-5,TGTGCCAGCAGTTCCCGGGCCGGTTGGACCTACGAGCAGTACTTC,CASSSRAGWTYEQYF
TRBJ2-7,NA,TRBD2,TRBV27,TGTGCCAGCACGTCAGGGACCGGGACTAGCGGGCAGTACTTC,CASTSGTGTSGQYF
TRBJ2-1,once,TRBD1,TRBV5-1,TGCGCCAGCAGCTCAGGGACAGGGAGCTCCTACAATGAGCAGTTCTTC,CASSSGTGSSYNEQFF
TRBJ2-7,NA,NA,TRBV7-9,TGTGCCAGCAGCTTATCTAGCCCTAACGAGCAGTACTTC,CASSLSSPNEQYF
TRBJ2-7,once,NA,TRBV28,TGTGCCAGCAGACGTCTCAGGGGATCCGAGCAGTACTTC,CASRRLRGSEQYF
TRBJ1-1,few,NA,TRBV4-1,TGCGCCAGCAGCCAAGGGTTCGCTGAAGCTTTCTTT,CASSQGFAEAFF
TRBJ2-7,NA,TRBD1,TRBV30,TGTGCCTGGAGTGTAGAAAGGGACAGGGGTACCTACGAGCAGTACTTC,CAWSVERDRGTYEQYF
TRBJ1-1,NA,NA,TRBV19,TGTGCCAGTAGTATGCCCAGGGAGCTGGGCACTGAAGCTTTCTTT,CASSMPRELGTEAFF
TRBJ2-3,NA,NA,TRBV4-2,TGTGCCAGCAGCGCAACCGACACAGATACGCAGTATTTT,CASSATDTDTQYF
TRBJ2-1,NA,NA,TRBV29-1,TGCAGCGTGGCCCCTTGGCAGGGGGGGTCCTACAATGAGCAGTTCTTC,CSVAPWQGGSYNEQFF